The 21 T cell receptor beta chains listed next were all sequenced from one sample in a study of blood T cell repertoires in COVID-19 (dated by TCRdb to about 2020). Preparation of the library involved the immunoSEQ multiplex PCR assay. The table was pulled from immuneACCESS by TCRdb, which kept in-frame rearrangements only. Such tables lose some clones; where checked, under half of the loss comes from unresolved V genes, and the rest has no known cause. A total of 200,000 to 300,000 clones appear in this sample, approximately 88% of them only once. The leading ten clones occupy around 30% of the sample. The sequencing sample was made of peripheral blood. The receptors shown here come from a man aged 40-49 years with acute or convalescent COVID-19.

Points on this clone: This specimen includes other DNA sequences encoding the same CDR3. The CDR3 spells CASSLLAGGYNEQFF. CDR3 sequence (DNA): TGCGCCAGCAGCTTGTTAGCGGGAGGGTACAATGAGCAGTTCTTC. The chain joins TRBV5-1 to TRBJ2-1; 11 positions match TRBD2. The CDR3 has 15 amino acids. With 1 base clipped from V and 4 bases from J, the junction kept 1 base outside the gene matches. Looked up from germline, CDR1 is SGHRS and CDR2 is YFSETQ. The variable domain in full, completed from reference TRBV5-1 and TRBJ2-1, reads KAGVTQTPRYLIKTRGQQVTLSCSPISGHRSVSWYQQTPGQGLQFLFEYFSETQRNKGNFPGRFSGRQFSNSRSEMNVSTLELGDSALYLCASSLLAGGYNEQFFGPGTRLTVL.

The CDR3 loop reads CASSLELGPYGYTF. The CDR3 bases are TGCGCCAGCAGCTTGGAGCTGGGGCCCTATGGCTACACCTTC. V is TRBV5-1 and J is TRBJ1-2; D perhaps matches TRBD1 (5 bases). Germline assignment: CDR1 SGHRS and CDR2 YFSETQ. This CDR3 has 14 residues. V was shortened by 0 bases and J by 4 bases, with 10 bases between the two germline ends.

The rearrangement uses TRBV5-1 and TRBJ2-7, with 9 positions matching TRBD1. The germline gives CDR1 SGHRS, CDR2 YFSETQ. The V and J ends lost 4 bases and 3 bases, in that order; junction bases with no gene match: 20. The CDR3 consists of 19 residues. CDR3 bases: TGCGCCAGCAGCACGGGGGGACAGGGTGGCGGTCCTTACGGCTACGAGCAGTACTTC. The encoded protein is CASSTGGQGGGPYGYEQYF. Full variable domain (rest looked up from reference TRBV5-1 and TRBJ2-7): KAGVTQTPRYLIKTRGQQVTLSCSPISGHRSVSWYQQTPGQGLQFLFEYFSETQRNKGNFPGRFSGRQFSNSRSEMNVSTLELGDSALYLCASSTGGQGGGPYGYEQYFGPGTRLTVT.

The CDR3, as DNA: TGTGCCAGCAGCCCGGGACTAGGACTCTACAATGAGCAGTTCTTC. The encoded protein is CASSPGLGLYNEQFF. This chain uses TRBV5-5 with TRBJ2-1, with 8 bases matching TRBD2. The J segment lost 3 bases and the V segment lost 4 bases, leaving 6 bases of the junction unmatched. This CDR3 is built from 15 residues. CDR1 SGHKS and CDR2 YYEKEE come from the germline V gene (reference sequence).

This rearrangement joins TRBV7-4 to TRBJ1-3, with a possible D match to TRBD1 (6 bases). The V end lost 5 bases, the J end lost 0 bases, and 17 bases lay between the germline ends. This CDR3 is built from 17 residues. In germline, CDR1 is SGHVT, CDR2 SQSDAQ. CDR3 sequence (DNA): TGTGCCAGCAGCCCCCAAAGGGACATCAACTCTGGAAACACCATATATTTT. It translates to CASSPQRDINSGNTIYF.

V usage is TRBV3-1 (or the pseudogene TRBV3-2) and J usage is TRBJ1-3; TRBD1 matches 7 bases. Germline V gene sequence: CDR1 LGHDT, CDR2 YNNKEL (reference sequence). This CDR3 has 15 residues. J was trimmed by 0 bases and V by 6 bases; bases with no gene match: 5. This chain's CDR3 is CASSNRGNSGNTIYF. The CDR3 nucleotides are TGTGCCAGCAGTAACAGGGGCAACTCTGGAAACACCATATATTTT.

The chain links TRBV7-2 to TRBJ2-5; TRBD1 agrees at 9 bases. Trimming at V came to 5 bases and at J to 5 bases, leaving 3 bases not matched to a gene. The CDR3 contains 13 residues. Germline CDR1 is SGHTA and CDR2 is FQGNSA. The CDR3 region is CASSPTGGETQYF. In DNA, the CDR3 is TGTGCCAGCAGCCCGACAGGGGGGGAGACCCAGTACTTC.

This chain connects TRBV5-5 to TRBJ2-7; D not certain. Trimming left V 4 bases short and J 4 bases short, with 18 bases between. The germline V gene has CDR1 SGHKS and CDR2 YYEKEE (reference sequence). This CDR3 has 15 residues. CDR3 loop: CASSPQIALFYEQYF. DNA for the CDR3: TGTGCCAGCAGCCCCCAAATAGCCCTATTTTACGAGCAGTACTTC.

J is TRBJ2-1 and V is TRBV9; 7 bases fit TRBD1. This CDR3 contains 15 residues. Looked up from germline, CDR1 is SGDLS and CDR2 is YYNGEE. J was trimmed by 0 bases and V by 5 bases; bases with no gene match: 5. The CDR3 loop reads CASRDTGDSYNEQFF. The CDR3 nucleotides read TGTGCCAGCAGAGACACAGGGGACTCCTACAATGAGCAGTTCTTC.

The J gene is TRBJ1-2, the V gene TRBV12-3 or TRBV12-4, with a possible D match to TRBD1 (6 bases). This CDR3 region has 13 residues. V was clipped by 4 bases and J by 3 bases, with 9 bases between them. In DNA, the CDR3 is TGTGCCAGCAGTTCGACAGGCCACTATGGCTACACCTTC. It is translated as CASSSTGHYGYTF.

The rearrangement uses TRBV5-1 and TRBJ1-5; D unresolved. The germline V gene has CDR1 SGHRS and CDR2 YFSETQ. V was pared by 0 bases and J by 4 bases, with 5 bases between. This CDR3 is built from 13 residues. CDR3 nucleotides: TGCGCCAGCAGCTTGGACTTGAATCAGCCCCAGCATTTT. This gives the protein CASSLDLNQPQHF.

The chain is built from TRBV7-6 and TRBJ1-2; no reliable D call. Germline V gene data show CDR1 as SGHVS and CDR2 as FNYEAQ. The CDR3 contains 13 residues. V lost 1 base and J lost 4, with 7 bases in between. The CDR3 spells CASSLGQGYGYTF. The CDR3 region has the DNA TGTGCCAGCAGCTTAGGACAAGGCTATGGCTACACCTTC.

The chain links TRBV19 to TRBJ1-4; tentatively, D is TRBD1 (6 bases). Trimming shortened V by 6 bases and J by 8 bases, and 13 bases separated the two germline ends. The length of the CDR3 is 13 residues. Germline assignment: CDR1 LNHDA and CDR2 SQIVND (reference sequence). DNA for the CDR3: TGTGCCAGTAGACGCACCACAGGGGAAAAACTGTTTTTT. Protein product: CASRRTTGEKLFF.

This CDR3 is CASSPPRRTMKRKLFF. Written as DNA, the CDR3 is TGTGCCAGTAGTCCCCCCCGGCGGACAATGAAGAGAAAACTGTTTTTT. The chain joins TRBV19 to TRBJ1-4; tentatively, D is TRBD1 (5 bases). This CDR3 has 16 residues. Looked up from germline, CDR1 is LNHDA and CDR2 is SQIVND (reference sequence). V lost 5 bases to trimming and J lost 10 bases, with 23 bases between them.

CDR3 coding DNA: TGTGCCAGCAGTGAAGTCGTGCGGGGTAACACTGAAGCTTTCTTT. It encodes CASSEVVRGNTEAFF. The chain joins TRBV2 to TRBJ1-1; D gene uncertain. CDR1 is SNHLY and CDR2 is FYNNEI in the germline V gene. The CDR3 has 15 amino acids. V shed 1 base and J shed 2 bases, with 11 bases lying between them.

The chain employs TRBV6-4 and TRBJ2-2; D is uncertain. V shed 5 bases and J shed 1 base, with 11 bases lying between them. The germline V gene has CDR1 MRHNA and CDR2 SNTAGT. The CDR3 extends over 15 amino acids. The CDR3 region has the DNA TGTGCCAGCAGTAAAGAGGCGCGGAACACCGGGGAGCTGTTTTTT. It encodes CASSKEARNTGELFF.

The gene calls are TRBV5-4 and TRBJ1-4; D is possibly TRBD1 (5 bases). V was cut by 0 bases and J by 7 bases, with 13 bases left in between. Per the germline V gene, CDR1 is SGHNT and CDR2 is YYREEE (reference sequence). The CDR3 runs to 15 residues. The CDR3 region has the DNA TGTGCCAGCAGCTTGGAGATAGGGGCGAGTGAAAAACTGTTTTTT. It specifies CASSLEIGASEKLFF. Based on the CDR3 plus reference TRBV5-4 and TRBJ1-4, the full variable domain is ETGVTQSPTHLIKTRGQQVTLRCSSQSGHNTVSWYQQALGQGPQFIFQYYREEENGRGNFPPRFSGLQFPNYSSELNVNALELDDSALYLCASSLEIGASEKLFFGSGTQLSVL.

The chain uses TRBV6-1 and TRBJ1-1, with TRBD1 identical over 10 bases. Per germline, CDR1 MNHNS and CDR2 SASEGT. The CDR3 runs 15 residues. Trimming cost V 3 bases and J 10 bases; bases outside gene matches: 11. The CDR3 nucleotides are TGTGCCAGCAGTGAGGGGCCGGGACAGGGGAGGTTAGCTTTCTTT. This encodes CASSEGPGQGRLAFF.

The chain employs TRBV27 and TRBJ1-2, with a weak D call TRBD1 (5 bases). CDR3 length: 17 amino acids. Trimming took off 6 bases at V and 6 bases at J, with 26 bases between the two ends. Germline V gene sequence: CDR1 MNHEY, CDR2 SMNVEV (reference sequence). CDR3 nucleotide sequence: TGTGCCAGCAGCTCACTTACCCCGGGGGACCGGGGGAATGGCTACACCTTC. It specifies CASSSLTPGDRGNGYTF.

This clone was observed many times. The identical CDR3 is also encoded by other nucleotide sequences in the sample. The chain links TRBV29-1 to TRBJ1-2; TRBD1 aligns across 8 bases. CDR3 length: 12 residues. Germline CDR1 is SQVTM and CDR2 is ANQGSEA. The trim removed 4 bases at V and 2 bases at J, leaving 0 bases unmatched. This CDR3 is CSVGQGNYGYTF. The CDR3 DNA follows: TGCAGCGTTGGACAGGGGAACTATGGCTACACCTTC.

The V and J genes are TRBV2 and TRBJ1-1, with a tentative D call TRBD1 (6 bases). CDR3 length equals 14 residues. Per germline, CDR1 SNHLY and CDR2 FYNNEI. With 5 bases removed from V and 2 bases from J, the gap between germline ends came to 12 bases. In DNA form, the CDR3 reads TGTGCCAGCAGTCCCCAGGGGCGAAACACTGAAGCTTTCTTT. Protein: CASSPQGRNTEAFF.